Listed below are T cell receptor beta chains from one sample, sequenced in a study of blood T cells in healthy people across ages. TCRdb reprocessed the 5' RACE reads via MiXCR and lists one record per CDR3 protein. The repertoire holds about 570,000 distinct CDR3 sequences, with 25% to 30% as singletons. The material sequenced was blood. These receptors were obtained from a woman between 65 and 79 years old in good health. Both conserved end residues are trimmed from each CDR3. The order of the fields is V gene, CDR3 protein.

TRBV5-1,ASSPQGYVVTEAF
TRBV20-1,SAIATDNTEAF
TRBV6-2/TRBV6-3,ASSAGTSEY
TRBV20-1,SAPIAGENTNIQY
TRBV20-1,SAGTGLNYGYT
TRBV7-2,ASSLAYNEQF
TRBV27,ASSSRRSYEQY
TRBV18,ASCVGQGGEQY
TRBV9,ASSVGPGARETQY
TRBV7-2,ASSPQGTHSSYEQY
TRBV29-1,SVGAGGIQNIQY
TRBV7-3,ASSLGQGEKLF
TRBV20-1,SARDPRQGYEQY
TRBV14,ASSQQYGETQY
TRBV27,ASSLSPQGAYEQY
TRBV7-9,ASSFQGSGEQY
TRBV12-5,ASGFSGPARETQY
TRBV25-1,ASSVTEEVHGYT
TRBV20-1,SAPELTRSNLYGYT
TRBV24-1,ATSGTSGSYNEQF
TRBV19,ASSSPLGSGDRNEQF
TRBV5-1,ASSQGQIYNEQF
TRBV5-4,ASSRGQLSNEKLF
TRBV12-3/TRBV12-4,ASTFGGRRAEAF
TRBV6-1,ASSEARAGPGGYT
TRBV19,ASSIRTIYNEQF
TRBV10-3,AISEGHDQPQH
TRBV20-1,SVVPDGTFRTEAF
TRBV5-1,ASSSGGVSGQLYNEQF
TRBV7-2,ASSLVGVYEQY
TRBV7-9,ASSPNGGNNEKLF
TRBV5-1,ASSLGRGAIYEQF
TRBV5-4,ASSFNRGEETQY
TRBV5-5,ASSPPTSGNEQF
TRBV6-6,ASSQRGGVQETQY